These 14 T cell receptor beta chains were sequenced from one sample in a study of shared clonotypes between healthy human individuals. The repertoire was sequenced with immunoSEQ multiplex PCR; TCRdb's copy has only in-frame clones and lacks some. The sample has about 2.5 million clones, around 92% seen once. The sequenced sample was naive CD4+ T cells from PBMCs. Subset defined: CD45RA+ positively selected. All receptors derive from a man aged 18-30 years in good health. Some clones in this sample may be carry-over from other donors' samples.

The genes are TRBV28 and TRBJ1-4; D remains unclear. Trimming left V 6 bases short and J 7 bases short, with 18 bases between. Germline-derived CDR1 and CDR2 are MDHEN and SYDVKM. The CDR3 totals 15 residues. DNA for the CDR3: TGTGCCAGCAGGGCAGGAGGGCAGTGGAGTGAAAAACTGTTTTTT. Translation gives CASRAGGQWSEKLFF.

V and J are TRBV5-8 and TRBJ2-7; the match to TRBD2 covers 11 bases. Trimming cost V 4 bases and J 0 bases; bases outside gene matches: 9. The CDR3 runs 17 residues. The germline gives CDR1 SGHTS, CDR2 YDEGEE. The CDR3 DNA is TGTGCCAGCAGCCGCCCCGGGACTAGCGGCAACTCCTACGAGCAGTACTTC. Encoded protein: CASSRPGTSGNSYEQYF.

In this sample, this clone turned up once. The gene calls are TRBV5-6 and TRBJ2-3; D remains unclear. Trimming took off 4 bases at V and 9 bases at J, with 12 bases between the two ends. The CDR3 contains 12 residues. Germline values: CDR1 SGHDT, CDR2 YYEEEE. CDR3 in DNA: TGTGCCAGCAGCCTAACAGTGGCCACGCAGTATTTT. The encoded protein is CASSLTVATQYF.

The rearrangement joins TRBV5-4 to TRBJ2-1, with D tentatively TRBD1 or TRBD2 (5 bases each). The germline V and J ends were trimmed by 3 bases and 10 bases, with 14 bases remaining between them. This CDR3 region has 13 residues. CDR1 is SGHNT, CDR2 YYREEE, per germline (reference sequence). The CDR3 here is CASSWTGRWEQFF. The CDR3 DNA is TGTGCCAGCAGCTGGACGGGACGCTGGGAGCAGTTCTTC.

In this sample, this clone turned up a few times. The V call is TRBV5-5, the J call TRBJ1-2; TRBD1 matches at 8 bases. Germline V gene lookup returns CDR1 SGHKS and CDR2 YYEKEE (reference sequence). The CDR3 is 15 amino acids. V shed 4 bases, J shed 4 bases, and the junction held 9 bases outside the gene matches. DNA of the CDR3: TGTGCCAGCAGCGAACAACAGGGGGTGAGCTATGGCTACACCTTC. Translation gives CASSEQQGVSYGYTF.

This rearrangement joins TRBV9 to TRBJ2-2; 7 nucleotides agree with TRBD2. Trimming removed 2 bases from V and 5 bases from J; junction bases left unmatched: 9. Germline CDR1 reads SGDLS; CDR2 reads YYNGEE. The CDR3 has 16 amino acids. The CDR3 nucleotides are TGTGCCAGCAGCGTGTTCGGGACCGGGGGGACCGGGGAGCTGTTTTTT. This translates into CASSVFGTGGTGELFF. Variable domain in full (rest from reference TRBV9 and TRBJ2-2): DSGVTQTPKHLITATGQRVTLRCSPRSGDLSVYWYQQSLDQGLQFLIQYYNGEERAKGNILERFSAQQFPDLHSELNLSSLELGDSALYFCASSVFGTGGTGELFFGEGSRLTVL.

The chain links TRBV28 to TRBJ2-7; 10 bases align to TRBD2. Germline V gives CDR1 MDHEN, CDR2 SYDVKM. The CDR3 contains 12 residues. The CDR3 protein is CGASGRAYEQYF. In DNA form, the CDR3 reads TGTGGCGCTAGCGGGAGAGCCTACGAGCAGTACTTC.

This chain connects TRBV7-2 to TRBJ2-7; D call uncertain. V lost 1 base to trimming and J lost 3 bases, with 10 bases between them. The CDR3 has 14 residues. Germline CDR1 is SGHTA and CDR2 is FQGNSA. Here the CDR3 reads CASSLEVADYEQYF. The DNA of the CDR3 is TGTGCCAGCAGCTTAGAGGTCGCGGACTACGAGCAGTACTTC.

The DNA for the CDR3 is TGTGCCAGTACCCAACAACCGGGGGGGCGCAGCAATCAGCCCCAGCATTTT. Encoded protein: CASTQQPGGRSNQPQHF. The chain has TRBV19 and TRBJ1-5; possibly TRBD1 for D (6 bases). Germline CDR1 is LNHDA and CDR2 is SQIVND (reference sequence). Trimming took 7 bases from V and 1 from J, leaving 20 bases between them. The CDR3 covers 17 residues. Drawing the rest from reference TRBV19 and TRBJ1-5, the complete variable domain is DGGITQSPKYLFRKEGQNVTLSCEQNLNHDAMYWYRQDPGQGLRLIYYSQIVNDFQKGDIAEGYSVSREKKESFPLTVTSAQKNPTAFYLCASTQQPGGRSNQPQHFGDGTRLSIL.

In the case of this clone: Other DNA sequences from this sample encode an identical CDR3 as well. The J gene is TRBJ2-2, the V gene TRBV9; perhaps TRBD1 as D (6 bases). The V end was cut by 1 base, the J end by 5 bases, with 6 bases between. This CDR3 region has 13 residues. Per germline, CDR1 SGDLS and CDR2 YYNGEE. This CDR3 is CASSVRGTGELFF. CDR3 nucleotide sequence: TGTGCCAGCAGCGTAAGGGGGACCGGGGAGCTGTTTTTT.

The chain joins TRBV5-1 to TRBJ2-7; 9 nucleotides align to TRBD1. Germline V gene data show CDR1 as SGHRS and CDR2 as YFSETQ. Losses at the gene ends were 3 bases for V and 3 bases for J; bases not matched to a gene: 7. This CDR3 contains 15 residues. The CDR3 loop is CASSWTGTGFYEQYF. In DNA, the CDR3 is TGCGCCAGCAGCTGGACCGGGACAGGGTTCTACGAGCAGTACTTC.

In the case of this clone: Other DNA sequences of this sample code for an identical CDR3. This rearrangement joins TRBV28 to TRBJ1-2; 8 bases map to TRBD1. The V gene's germline CDR1 is MDHEN and CDR2 SYDVKM. The junction had 3 bases not matched to a gene; V was cut back by 2 bases and J by 7 bases. This CDR3 comprises 13 residues. The CDR3 here is CASSLGQGFGYTF. CDR3 nucleotide sequence: TGTGCCAGCAGTTTAGGACAGGGCTTTGGCTACACCTTC.

With respect to this clone: Other nucleotide sequences from this sample produce the same CDR3. The rearrangement links TRBV5-1 to TRBJ2-1, with D perhaps TRBD2 (5 bases). The V gene's germline CDR1 is SGHRS and CDR2 YFSETQ. Trimming pared 0 bases from V and 7 bases from J, leaving 8 bases between. The CDR3 covers 13 residues. Here the CDR3 reads CASSLGSGNEQFF. The CDR3 bases are TGCGCCAGCAGCTTGGGGTCGGGGAATGAGCAGTTCTTC.

The V call is TRBV18, the J call TRBJ2-4; D might be TRBD1 (6 bases). Germline V CDR1 and CDR2: KGHSH, LQKENI. The CDR3 sequence is 17 residues long. V dropped 0 bases and J dropped 9 bases, with 21 bases sitting between them. This CDR3 reads CASSPPGAPRSQSIQYF. As DNA, the CDR3 is TGTGCCAGCTCACCACCGGGGGCGCCAAGGTCCCAAAGCATTCAGTACTTC.